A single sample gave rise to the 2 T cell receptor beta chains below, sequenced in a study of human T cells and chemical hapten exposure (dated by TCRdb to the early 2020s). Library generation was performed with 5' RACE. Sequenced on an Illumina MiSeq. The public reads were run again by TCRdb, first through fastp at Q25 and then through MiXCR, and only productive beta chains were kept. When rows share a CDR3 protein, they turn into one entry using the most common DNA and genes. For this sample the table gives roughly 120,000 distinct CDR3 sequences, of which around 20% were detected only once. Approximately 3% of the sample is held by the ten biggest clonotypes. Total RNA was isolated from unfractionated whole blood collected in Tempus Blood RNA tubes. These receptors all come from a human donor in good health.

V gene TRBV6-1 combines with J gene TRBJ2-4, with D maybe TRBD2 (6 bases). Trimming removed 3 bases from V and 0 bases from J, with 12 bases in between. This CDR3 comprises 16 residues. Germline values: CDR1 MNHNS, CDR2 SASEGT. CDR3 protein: CASSEIADLAKNIQYF. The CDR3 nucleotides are TGTGCCAGCAGTGAGATAGCGGACCTAGCCAAAAACATTCAGTACTTC.

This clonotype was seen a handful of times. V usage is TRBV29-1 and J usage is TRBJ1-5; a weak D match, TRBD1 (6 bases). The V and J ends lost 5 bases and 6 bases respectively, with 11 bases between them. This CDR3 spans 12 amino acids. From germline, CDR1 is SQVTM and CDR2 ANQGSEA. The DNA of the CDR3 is TGCAGCGTTTCCGTAGGGGGTCAGCCCCAGCATTTT. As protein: CSVSVGGQPQHF.